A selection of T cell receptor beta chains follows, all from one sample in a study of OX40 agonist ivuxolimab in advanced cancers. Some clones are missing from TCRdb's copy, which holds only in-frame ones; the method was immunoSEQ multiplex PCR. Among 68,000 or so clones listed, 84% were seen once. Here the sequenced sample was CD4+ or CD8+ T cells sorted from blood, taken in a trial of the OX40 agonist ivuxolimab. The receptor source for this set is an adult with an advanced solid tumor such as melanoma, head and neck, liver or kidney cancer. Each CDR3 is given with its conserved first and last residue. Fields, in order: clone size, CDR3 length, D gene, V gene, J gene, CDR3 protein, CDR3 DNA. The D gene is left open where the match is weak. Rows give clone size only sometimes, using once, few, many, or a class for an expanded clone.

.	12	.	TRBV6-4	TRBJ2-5	CASRAHQETQYF	TGTGCCAGCCGGGCCCACCAAGAGACCCAGTACTTC
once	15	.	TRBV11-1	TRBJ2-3	CASSGGYGGTDTQYF	TGTGCCAGCAGCGGAGGGTACGGCGGCACAGATACGCAGTATTTT
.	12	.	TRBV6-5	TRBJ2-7	CASSLIPGEQYF	TGTGCCAGCAGTTTAATACCGGGGGAGCAGTACTTC
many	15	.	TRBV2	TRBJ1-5	CASRSDSNSNQPQHF	TGTGCCAGCAGGTCCGACAGTAATAGCAATCAGCCCCAGCATTTT
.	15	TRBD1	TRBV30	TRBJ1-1	CAWSVLRDRVGEAFF	TGTGCCTGGAGTGTACTACGGGACAGGGTTGGTGAAGCTTTCTTT
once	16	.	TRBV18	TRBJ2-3	CASSPREGEFTDTQYF	TGTGCCAGCTCACCACGGGAAGGAGAGTTCACAGATACGCAGTATTTT
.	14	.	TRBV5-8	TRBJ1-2	CASSLGSAPYGYTF	TGTGCCAGCAGCTTGGGATCGGCCCCCTATGGCTACACCTTC
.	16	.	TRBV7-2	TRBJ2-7	CASSSPQPGGRSEQYF	TGTGCCAGCAGCTCGCCTCAGCCGGGGGGCCGATCCGAGCAGTACTTC
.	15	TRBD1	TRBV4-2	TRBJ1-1	CASSQDSQGGTEAFF	TGTGCCAGCAGCCAAGATTCTCAGGGGGGCACTGAAGCTTTCTTT
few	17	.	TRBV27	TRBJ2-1	CASSLLGGGRSYNEQFF	TGTGCCAGCAGTTTATTAGGGGGTGGACGCTCCTACAATGAGCAGTTCTTC
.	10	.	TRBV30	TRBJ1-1	CASGPVEAFF	TGTGCCTCGGGGCCTGTTGAAGCTTTCTTT
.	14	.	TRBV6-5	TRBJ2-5	CASSYSRQPETQYF	TGTGCCAGCAGTTACTCGCGGCAGCCGGAGACCCAGTACTTC
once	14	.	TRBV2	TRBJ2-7	CASSGRRSSYEQYF	TGTGCCAGCAGTGGGAGGAGAAGCTCCTACGAGCAGTACTTC